This T cell receptor beta chain was identified during a study of blood T cell repertoires in COVID-19. Study details: Italy, Spain and the United States were the sources of the convalescent and acute COVID-19 samples. The analysed material was cDNA or gDNA that came from T cells, B-cell-depleted T cells, or PBMCs.

Trimming at V came to 3 bases and at J to 0 bases, leaving 3 bases not matched to a gene. The CDR3 sequence is 16 residues long. The germline gives CDR1 KGHSH, CDR2 LQKENI. Here immunoSEQ multiplex PCR was the method, and the copy in TCRdb shows in-frame clones only, minus some. The profile covers 250,000 to 350,000 clones, with approximately 87% appearing a single time and less than 9.5% taken by the ten largest. Specimen: peripheral blood. This receptor was taken from a woman aged 45 to 65 who had recovered from COVID-19. V and J are TRBV18 and TRBJ1-4; TRBD1 matches at 8 bases. The CDR3 nucleotides read TGTGCCAGCTCACCCGTGACAGGGGCAACTAATGAAAAACTGTTTTTT. This codes for CASSPVTGATNEKLFF. Filled out from reference TRBV18 and TRBJ1-4, the complete variable domain reads NAGVMQNPRHLVRRRGQEARLRCSPMKGHSHVYWYRQLPEEGLKFMVYLQKENIIDESGMPKERFSAEFPKEGPSILRIQQVVRGDSAAYFCASSPVTGATNEKLFFGSGTQLSVL.